The rows below give T cell receptor beta chains drawn from one sample of a study of response to subunit inactivated influenza vaccine. TCRdb reprocessed the RT-PCR reads with MiXCR, giving one entry per CDR3 protein. Among about 570,000 distinct CDR3 sequences listed, about 11% were seen once. The sample was also linked to a second study, of T cells expressing NK-cell markers.

Here the sequenced sample was PBMCs from blood, taken on the day of vaccination. All receptors derive from a man between 45 and 60 years old who received an inactivated influenza vaccine. The CDR3 runs from the conserved cysteine through the conserved F or W.

CDR3 protein	J gene	V gene
CASSESGGSVTEAFF	TRBJ1-1	TRBV10-1
CASSPQGEGGYYEQYF	TRBJ2-7	TRBV4-3
CASTGRSYNSPLHF	TRBJ1-6	TRBV6-1
CSARVFAGRYNEQFF	TRBJ2-1	TRBV20-1
CASSPRRLGNEQFF	TRBJ2-1	TRBV11-2
CASSVAKWDSASGANVLTF	TRBJ2-6	TRBV9
CSAAIAGWGTEAFF	TRBJ1-1	TRBV20-1
CASSQVRAEKLFF	TRBJ1-4	TRBV4-1
CASSKTTGGYYEQYF	TRBJ2-7	TRBV28
CSAGQNYGYTF	TRBJ1-2	TRBV29-1
CASSQDSRKTRNYGYTF	TRBJ1-2	TRBV4-2
CSVISSAPDTQYF	TRBJ2-3	TRBV29-1